This entry features one T cell receptor beta chain sequence. Its antigen is as yet unknown. This sample was included in a study of cytotoxic CD8 clonotypes in ibrutinib-treated CLL. Study at large: Sample averages reached about 250,000 productive templates and 80,000 to 100,000 productive rearrangements. Overall study findings and caveats: The clonality rise at ibrutinib response reflected private clonotype expansion.

CDR3 length: 18 amino acids. V gave up 1 base and J gave up 10 bases; unmatched junction bases: 15. In germline, CDR1 is SNHLY, CDR2 FYNNEI. Sequencing was performed with immunoSEQ multiplex PCR; in TCRdb, only in-frame clones are kept and a portion is missing. The table records about 15,000 clones, 50% to 55% of them present only once. Sequencing was performed on PBMCs, taken at an approximately 26-month disease-progression time point, from a patient treated with ibrutinib. This receptor was identified in a human donor with chronic lymphocytic leukemia. The chain has TRBV2 and TRBJ2-1; 11 bases align to TRBD2. The CDR3 DNA reads as TGTGCCAGCAGTGAAGGGCTAGCGGGGGGCTCCGGAATAGGGGAGCAGTTCTTC. It codes for CASSEGLAGGSGIGEQFF.